The 17 T cell receptor beta chains listed next were all sequenced from one sample in a study of Ad26.COV2.S vaccination and SARS-CoV-2 variants. Treatment defined: roughly 18 received Ad26.COV2.S at low or high dose, single or two shots; roughly five received placebo; per-sample allocation not given. Repertoires come from day 63 after the first vaccine or placebo injection. Generated by immunoSEQ multiplex PCR, the TCRdb table keeps only in-frame clones and is missing some. The sample carries about 420,000 clones, 70% to 90% recorded once. The sequences come from peripheral blood, collected in a trial of Ad26.COV2.S vaccine versus placebo. The source is a person between 18 and 65 years old who received the Ad26.COV2.S COVID-19 vaccine or a placebo.

CDR3 sequence reads: CASSPPGQGREKLFF. The CDR3 coding sequence is TGCGCCAGCAGCCCTCCGGGACAGGGGCGGGAAAAACTGTTTTTT. This rearrangement joins TRBV4-3 to TRBJ1-4; 10 bases line up with TRBD1. The V and J ends lost 4 bases and 8 bases, in that order; junction bases with no gene match: 7. This CDR3 has 15 residues. From germline, CDR1 is LGHNA and CDR2 YSLEER.

This clone has a handful of counts. CDR3 coding DNA: TGTGCCAGCAGCCCACTCTGGGGGAGCGGACGCACAGATACGCAGTATTTT. This sequence encodes CASSPLWGSGRTDTQYF. The chain uses TRBV2 and TRBJ2-3; D may match TRBD1 or TRBD2 (5 bases each). The V gene's germline CDR1 is SNHLY and CDR2 FYNNEI. The CDR3 totals 17 residues. Deletions cut 6 bases from V and 1 base from J, with 20 bases between.

J is TRBJ1-2 and V is TRBV6-5, with no clear D. V lost 4 bases to trimming and J lost 2 bases, with 11 bases between them. Germline assignment: CDR1 MNHEY and CDR2 SVGAGI. The CDR3 runs to 14 residues. The CDR3, as DNA: TGTGCCAGCAGTTCTTTCAGTGGAAACTATGGCTACACCTTC. Protein sequence: CASSSFSGNYGYTF.

This clone came up once. The chain is built from TRBV19 and TRBJ2-1, with unresolved D. Germline V lookup: CDR1 LNHDA, CDR2 SQIVND (reference sequence). CDR3 size: 15 residues. Deletions cut 3 bases from V and 4 bases from J, with 13 bases between. CDR3 sequence reads: CASSIGYLIYNEQFF. The CDR3, as DNA: TGTGCCAGTAGTATTGGCTACCTCATATACAATGAGCAGTTCTTC.

Many counts were recorded for this clone. J is TRBJ2-2 and V is TRBV6-5, with no clear D. Trimming cost V 6 bases and J 5 bases, with 13 bases left between them. The CDR3 has 14 amino acids. Germline V lookup: CDR1 MNHEY, CDR2 SVGAGI. CDR3 region: CASSPIEPTGELFF. The CDR3 bases are TGTGCCAGCAGCCCCATCGAACCGACCGGGGAGCTGTTTTTT.

V gene TRBV28 combines with J gene TRBJ1-5; 12 nucleotides line up with TRBD1. The V gene's germline CDR1 is MDHEN and CDR2 SYDVKM. The CDR3 runs to 17 residues. The junction had 5 bases not matched to a gene; V was cut back by 5 bases and J by 0 bases. The CDR3 DNA reads as TGTGCCAGCAGTGTTGGGACAGGGGGCTTTAGCAATCAGCCCCAGCATTTT. Protein: CASSVGTGGFSNQPQHF.

This chain connects TRBV28 to TRBJ2-3, with D perhaps TRBD2 (5 bases). CDR1 is MDHEN, CDR2 SYDVKM, per germline. The CDR3 loop spans 15 amino acids. V was shortened by 7 bases and J by 2 bases, with 16 bases between the two germline ends. In DNA form, the CDR3 reads TGTGCCAGCAAAAGGACGGTGAGGGACACAGATACGCAGTATTTT. This translates into CASKRTVRDTDTQYF.

The chain uses TRBV12-3 or TRBV12-4 and TRBJ2-5; possible D gene TRBD2, 6 bases. V dropped 6 bases and J dropped 5 bases, with 13 bases sitting between them. The CDR3 loop spans 13 amino acids. CDR3 residues: CASRSLGGETQYF. The CDR3 coding sequence is TGTGCCAGCAGGTCACTTGGGGGGGAGACCCAGTACTTC.

The table lists this clone with a count of one. The chain carries TRBV5-1 and TRBJ1-6; D call uncertain. V was shortened by 0 bases and J by 9 bases, with 16 bases between the two germline ends. Germline V gives CDR1 SGHRS, CDR2 YFSETQ. The CDR3 is 16 amino acids. CDR3 coding DNA: TGCGCCAGCAGCTTGGCCTCAGGCGCGAGAGGTTCACCCCTCCACTTT. Its protein product is CASSLASGARGSPLHF.

V is TRBV19 and J is TRBJ2-3, with TRBD2 identical over 7 bases. There are 14 residues in the CDR3. V shed 5 bases and J 3 bases; nucleotides not matched to a gene: 5. Germline lookup yields CDR1 LNHDA and CDR2 SQIVND (reference sequence). The DNA for the CDR3 is TGTGCCAGTAGTCGGCTAGCGGAGACAGATACGCAGTATTTT. Translation gives CASSRLAETDTQYF.

This rearrangement joins TRBV27 to TRBJ2-7; D is uncertain. This CDR3 is 13 amino acids long. Trimming removed 8 bases from V and 1 base from J, with 12 bases in between. The germline CDR1 and CDR2 sequences are MNHEY and SMNVEV (reference sequence). CDR3 nucleotide sequence: TGTGCCAGCCCTCGGTTCCAGTCCTACGAGCAGTACTTC. Its translation: CASPRFQSYEQYF.

The chain has TRBV7-2 and TRBJ2-3; D possibly matches TRBD1 or TRBD2 (5 bases each). With 3 bases removed from V and 3 bases from J, the gap between germline ends came to 10 bases. The germline V gene has CDR1 SGHTA and CDR2 FQGNSA. The CDR3 contains 14 residues. The chain's CDR3 is CASSFREITDTQYF. For the CDR3, the DNA is TGTGCCAGCAGCTTCAGGGAGATTACAGATACGCAGTATTTT.

This chain connects TRBV5-6 to TRBJ2-4; 7 bases line up with TRBD1. Losses at the gene ends were 0 bases for V and 6 bases for J; bases not matched to a gene: 3. In germline, CDR1 is SGHDT, CDR2 YYEEEE. The CDR3 totals 14 residues. CDR3 amino acids: CASSLGGGGNIQYF. DNA of the CDR3: TGTGCCAGCAGCTTGGGAGGGGGCGGAAACATTCAGTACTTC.

The chain recombines TRBV6-5 with TRBJ2-3; D is unresolved. CDR1 MNHEY and CDR2 SVGAGI come from the germline V gene. This CDR3 has 14 residues. Deletions cut 2 bases from V and 3 bases from J, with 9 bases between. The CDR3 reads CASSYTRGTDTQYF. In DNA form, the CDR3 reads TGTGCCAGCAGTTACACTCGTGGGACAGATACGCAGTATTTT.

The chain has TRBV6-4 and TRBJ1-6; D is perhaps TRBD1 (5 bases). The germline V gene encodes CDR1 MRHNA and CDR2 SNTAGT. The CDR3 contains 15 residues. V gave up 8 bases and J gave up 9 bases, with 20 bases separating them. The CDR3 nucleotides read TGTGCCAGCCTCAAACCCCTTGGAAGGGGTTCACCCCTCCACTTT. Translating it yields CASLKPLGRGSPLHF.

The chain links TRBV30 to TRBJ1-3, with D possibly being TRBD1 (5 bases). V lost 1 base and J lost 2, with 30 bases in between. This CDR3 comprises 21 residues. Germline CDR1 and CDR2: GTSNPN and SVGIG (reference sequence). As DNA, the CDR3 is TGTGCCTGGAGTGACCCCTACCCACGGGACGCCGGCTCATTCACTGGAAACACCATATATTTT. Translating it yields CAWSDPYPRDAGSFTGNTIYF.

The chain uses TRBV15 and TRBJ2-2; D is ambiguous. With 0 bases removed from V and 1 base from J, the gap between germline ends came to 6 bases. Germline assignment: CDR1 LNHNV and CDR2 YYDKDF (reference sequence). The CDR3 spans 15 residues. CDR3 coding DNA: TGTGCCACCAGCAGAGATTATGGGAACACCGGGGAGCTGTTTTTT. Amino acids: CATSRDYGNTGELFF.